The sequence of this TCR beta chain was determined in a study of human T cells and chemical hapten exposure. Findings and caveats of the study: Alopecia affected the donors, so their immune response may differ from healthy people's.

A remark on this clonotype: Its antigen is not identified.

TCRdb itself ran the RACE reads through MiXCR, one entry per CDR3 protein. Counted here are approximately 80,000 distinct CDR3 sequences, roughly a tenth occurring once; the ten biggest clones make up around 3.6%. CDR3 size: 11 residues. Germline lookup yields CDR1 ENHRY and CDR2 SYGVKD. Time point defined: patch test 3, about 24 weeks after DPC sensitization. Treatment here: therapeutic diphenylcyclopropenone sensitization with weekly scalp DPC. Unfractionated whole blood yielded total RNA. The chain recombines TRBV10-3 with TRBJ2-1; unclear D gene. Source: whole blood, taken in connection with sensitization to the hapten diphenylcyclopropenone (DPC). This clonotype originated in a woman aged 45-59 years with alopecia areata. Some clones in this sample may be carry-over from other donors' samples. CDR3 nucleotide sequence: TGTGCGATATCGGTAGGCAATGAGCAGTTCTTC. This gives the protein CAISVGNEQFF.